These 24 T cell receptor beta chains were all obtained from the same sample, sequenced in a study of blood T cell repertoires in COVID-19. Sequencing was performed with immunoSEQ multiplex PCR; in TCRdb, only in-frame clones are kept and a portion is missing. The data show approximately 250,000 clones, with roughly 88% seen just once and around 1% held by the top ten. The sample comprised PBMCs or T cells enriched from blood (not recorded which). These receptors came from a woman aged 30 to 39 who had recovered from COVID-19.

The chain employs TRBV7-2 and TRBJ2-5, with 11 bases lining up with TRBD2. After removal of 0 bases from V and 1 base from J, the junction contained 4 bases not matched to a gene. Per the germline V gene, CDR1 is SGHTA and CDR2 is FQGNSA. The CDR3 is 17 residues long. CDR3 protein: CASSLASGGASQETQYF. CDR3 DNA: TGTGCCAGCAGCTTAGCTAGCGGGGGGGCGAGCCAAGAGACCCAGTACTTC.

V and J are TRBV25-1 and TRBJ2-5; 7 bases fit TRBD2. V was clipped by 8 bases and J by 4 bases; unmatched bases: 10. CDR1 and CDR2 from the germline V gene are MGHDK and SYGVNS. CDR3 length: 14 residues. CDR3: CASDLGGKRETQYF. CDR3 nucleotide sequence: TGTGCCAGCGACCTCGGGGGGAAGAGAGAGACCCAGTACTTC.

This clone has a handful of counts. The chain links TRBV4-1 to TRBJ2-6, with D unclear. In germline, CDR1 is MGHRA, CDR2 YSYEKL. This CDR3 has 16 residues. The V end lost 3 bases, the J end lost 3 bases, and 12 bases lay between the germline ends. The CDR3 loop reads CASSHSYTGGANVLTF. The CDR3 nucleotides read TGCGCCAGCAGCCATTCATATACCGGTGGGGCCAACGTCCTGACTTTC.

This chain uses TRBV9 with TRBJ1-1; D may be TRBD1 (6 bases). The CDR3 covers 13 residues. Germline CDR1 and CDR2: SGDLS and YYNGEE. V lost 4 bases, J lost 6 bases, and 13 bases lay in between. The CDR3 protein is CASSPQGRAEAFF. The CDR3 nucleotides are TGTGCCAGCAGCCCCCAGGGGAGGGCTGAAGCTTTCTTT.

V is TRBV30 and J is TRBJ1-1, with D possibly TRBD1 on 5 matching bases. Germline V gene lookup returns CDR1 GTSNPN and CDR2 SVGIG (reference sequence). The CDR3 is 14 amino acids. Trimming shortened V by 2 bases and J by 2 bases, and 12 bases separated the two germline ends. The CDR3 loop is CAWSTQGGNTEAFF. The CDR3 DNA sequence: TGTGCCTGGAGTACCCAGGGAGGAAACACTGAAGCTTTCTTT. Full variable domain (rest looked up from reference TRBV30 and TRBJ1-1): SQTIHQWPATLVQPVGSPLSLECTVEGTSNPNLYWYRQAAGRGLQLLFYSVGIGQISSEVPQNLSASRPQDRQFILSSKKLLLSDSGFYLCAWSTQGGNTEAFFGQGTRLTVV.

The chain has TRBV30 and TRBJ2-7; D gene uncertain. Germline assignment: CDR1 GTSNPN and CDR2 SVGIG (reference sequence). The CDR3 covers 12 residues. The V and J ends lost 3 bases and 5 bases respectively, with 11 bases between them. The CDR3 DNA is TGTGCCTGGAGCCGCGACTCTGACGAGCAGTACTTC. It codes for CAWSRDSDEQYF.

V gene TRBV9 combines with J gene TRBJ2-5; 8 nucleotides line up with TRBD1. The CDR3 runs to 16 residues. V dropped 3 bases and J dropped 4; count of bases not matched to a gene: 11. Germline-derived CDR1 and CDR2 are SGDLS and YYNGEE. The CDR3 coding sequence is TGTGCCAGCAGCGCCTCCGGGACAGGTCACCCAGAGACCCAGTACTTC. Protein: CASSASGTGHPETQYF.

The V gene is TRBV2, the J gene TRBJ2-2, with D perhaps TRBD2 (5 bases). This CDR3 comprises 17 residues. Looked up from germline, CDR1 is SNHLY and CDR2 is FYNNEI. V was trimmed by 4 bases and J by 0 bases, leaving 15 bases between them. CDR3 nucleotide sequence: TGTGCCAGCAGTGGGGCCGCAGGAGGCCCGAACACCGGGGAGCTGTTTTTT. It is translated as CASSGAAGGPNTGELFF.

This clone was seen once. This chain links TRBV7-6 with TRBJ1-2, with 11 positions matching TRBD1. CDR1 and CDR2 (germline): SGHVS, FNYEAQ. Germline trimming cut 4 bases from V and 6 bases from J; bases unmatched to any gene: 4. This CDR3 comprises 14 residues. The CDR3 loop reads CASSSGQGADGYTF. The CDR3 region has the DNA TGTGCCAGCAGCTCCGGACAGGGGGCAGATGGCTACACCTTC. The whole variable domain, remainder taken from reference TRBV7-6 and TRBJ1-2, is GAGVSQSPRYKVTKRGQDVALRCDPISGHVSLYWYRQALGQGPEFLTYFNYEAQQDKSGLPNDRFSAERPEGSISTLTIQRTEQRDSAMYRCASSSGQGADGYTFGSGTRLTVV.

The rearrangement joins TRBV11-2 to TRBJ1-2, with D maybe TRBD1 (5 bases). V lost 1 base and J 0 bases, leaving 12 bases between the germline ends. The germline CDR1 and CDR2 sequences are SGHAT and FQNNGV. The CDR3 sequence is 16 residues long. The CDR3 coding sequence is TGTGCCAGCAGCTTAGGAGCAGGGCGAACTAACTATGGCTACACCTTC. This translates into CASSLGAGRTNYGYTF.

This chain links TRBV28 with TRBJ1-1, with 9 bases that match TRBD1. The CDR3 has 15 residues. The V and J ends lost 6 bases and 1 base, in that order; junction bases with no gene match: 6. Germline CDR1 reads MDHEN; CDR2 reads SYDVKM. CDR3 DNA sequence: TGTGCCAGCAGCTTTCCGGGACAGGGGAACACTGAAGCTTTCTTT. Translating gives CASSFPGQGNTEAFF. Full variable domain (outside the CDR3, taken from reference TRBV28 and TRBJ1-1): DVKVTQSSRYLVKRTGEKVFLECVQDMDHENMFWYRQDPGLGLRLIYFSYDVKMKEKGDIPEGYSVSREKKERFSLILESASTNQTSMYLCASSFPGQGNTEAFFGQGTRLTVV.

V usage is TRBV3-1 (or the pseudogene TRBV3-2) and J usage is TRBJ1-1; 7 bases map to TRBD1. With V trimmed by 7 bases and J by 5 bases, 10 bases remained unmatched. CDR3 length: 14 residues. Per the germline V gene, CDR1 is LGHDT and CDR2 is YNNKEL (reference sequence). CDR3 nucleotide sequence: TGTGCCAGCAACGACAGGGTTCTGGGGACTGAAGCTTTCTTT. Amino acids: CASNDRVLGTEAFF.

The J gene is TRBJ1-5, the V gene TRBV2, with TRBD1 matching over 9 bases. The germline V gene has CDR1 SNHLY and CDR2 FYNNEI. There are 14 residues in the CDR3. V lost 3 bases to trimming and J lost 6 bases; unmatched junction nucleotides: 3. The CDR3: CASSDTGGFQPQHF. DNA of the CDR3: TGTGCCAGCAGTGACACAGGGGGCTTTCAGCCCCAGCATTTT.

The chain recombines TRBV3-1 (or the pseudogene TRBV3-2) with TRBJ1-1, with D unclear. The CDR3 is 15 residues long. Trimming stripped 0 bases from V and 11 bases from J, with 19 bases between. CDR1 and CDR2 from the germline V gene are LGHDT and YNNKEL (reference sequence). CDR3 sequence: CASSQERWIRGWAFF. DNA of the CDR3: TGTGCCAGCAGCCAAGAGAGGTGGATTAGAGGTTGGGCTTTCTTT.

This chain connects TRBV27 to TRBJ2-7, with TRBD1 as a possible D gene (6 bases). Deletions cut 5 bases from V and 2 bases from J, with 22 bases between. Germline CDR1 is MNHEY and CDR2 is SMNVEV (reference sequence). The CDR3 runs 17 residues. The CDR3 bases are TGTGCCAGCAGTCCCCTGACAGGTCCCATCTCGCCCTACGAGCAGTACTTC. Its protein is CASSPLTGPISPYEQYF.

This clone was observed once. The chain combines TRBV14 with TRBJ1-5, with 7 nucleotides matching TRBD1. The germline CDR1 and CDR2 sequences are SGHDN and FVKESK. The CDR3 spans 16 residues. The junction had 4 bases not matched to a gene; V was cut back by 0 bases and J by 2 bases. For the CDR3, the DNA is TGTGCCAGCAGCCAAGAAAGCAGGGGGTGCAATCAGCCCCAGCATTTT. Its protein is CASSQESRGCNQPQHF.

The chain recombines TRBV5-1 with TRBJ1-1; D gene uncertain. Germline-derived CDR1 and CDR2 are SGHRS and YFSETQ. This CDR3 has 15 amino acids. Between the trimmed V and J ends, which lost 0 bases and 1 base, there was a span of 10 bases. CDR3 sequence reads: CASSLGGGANTEAFF. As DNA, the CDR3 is TGCGCCAGCAGCTTGGGGGGAGGCGCGAACACTGAAGCTTTCTTT. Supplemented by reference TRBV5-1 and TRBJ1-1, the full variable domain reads KAGVTQTPRYLIKTRGQQVTLSCSPISGHRSVSWYQQTPGQGLQFLFEYFSETQRNKGNFPGRFSGRQFSNSRSEMNVSTLELGDSALYLCASSLGGGANTEAFFGQGTRLTVV.

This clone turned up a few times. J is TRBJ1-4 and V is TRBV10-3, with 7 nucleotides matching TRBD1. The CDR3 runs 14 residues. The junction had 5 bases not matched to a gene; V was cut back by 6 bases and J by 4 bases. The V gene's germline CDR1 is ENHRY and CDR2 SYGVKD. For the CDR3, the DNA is TGTGCCATCAGAGGGACAGACGTTAATGAAAAACTGTTTTTT. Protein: CAIRGTDVNEKLFF.

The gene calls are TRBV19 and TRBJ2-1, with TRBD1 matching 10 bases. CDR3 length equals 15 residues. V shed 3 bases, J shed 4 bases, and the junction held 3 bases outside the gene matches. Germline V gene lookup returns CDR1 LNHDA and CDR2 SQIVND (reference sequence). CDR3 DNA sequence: TGTGCCAGTAGTATCGGGACAGGGGCATACAATGAGCAGTTCTTC. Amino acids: CASSIGTGAYNEQFF.

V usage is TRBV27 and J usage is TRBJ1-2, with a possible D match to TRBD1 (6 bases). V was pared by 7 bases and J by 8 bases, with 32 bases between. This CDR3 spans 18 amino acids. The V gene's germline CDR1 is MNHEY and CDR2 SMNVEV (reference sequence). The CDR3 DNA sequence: TGTGCCAGCATCCAACGTCCCCATAAAAACAGGGAATTGGAGGGCTACACCTTC. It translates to CASIQRPHKNRELEGYTF.

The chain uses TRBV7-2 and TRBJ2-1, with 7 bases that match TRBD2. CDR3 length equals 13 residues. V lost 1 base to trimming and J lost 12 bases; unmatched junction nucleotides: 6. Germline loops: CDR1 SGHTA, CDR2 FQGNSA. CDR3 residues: CASSLVTGRGQFF. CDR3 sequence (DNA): TGTGCCAGCAGCTTAGTTACGGGGAGGGGGCAGTTCTTC.

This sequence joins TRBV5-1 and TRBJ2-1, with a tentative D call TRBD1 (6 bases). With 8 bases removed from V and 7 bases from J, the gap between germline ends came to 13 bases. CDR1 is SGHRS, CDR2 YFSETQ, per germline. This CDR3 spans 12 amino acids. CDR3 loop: CASPLGGNEQFF. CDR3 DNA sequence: TGCGCCAGTCCTCTAGGGGGTAATGAGCAGTTCTTC.

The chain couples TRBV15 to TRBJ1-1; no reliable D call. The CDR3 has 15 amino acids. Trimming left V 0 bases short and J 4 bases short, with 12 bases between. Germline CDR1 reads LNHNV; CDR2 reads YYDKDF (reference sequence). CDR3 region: CATSRDPGPGTEAFF. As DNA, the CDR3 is TGTGCCACCAGCAGAGACCCCGGTCCGGGCACTGAAGCTTTCTTT.

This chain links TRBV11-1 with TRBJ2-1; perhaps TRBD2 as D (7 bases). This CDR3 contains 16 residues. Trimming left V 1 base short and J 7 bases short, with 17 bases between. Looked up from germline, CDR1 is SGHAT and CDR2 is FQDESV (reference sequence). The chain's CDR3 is CASSLGGGAFGNEQFF. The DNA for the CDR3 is TGTGCCAGCAGCTTAGGTGGGGGGGCCTTCGGGAATGAGCAGTTCTTC.